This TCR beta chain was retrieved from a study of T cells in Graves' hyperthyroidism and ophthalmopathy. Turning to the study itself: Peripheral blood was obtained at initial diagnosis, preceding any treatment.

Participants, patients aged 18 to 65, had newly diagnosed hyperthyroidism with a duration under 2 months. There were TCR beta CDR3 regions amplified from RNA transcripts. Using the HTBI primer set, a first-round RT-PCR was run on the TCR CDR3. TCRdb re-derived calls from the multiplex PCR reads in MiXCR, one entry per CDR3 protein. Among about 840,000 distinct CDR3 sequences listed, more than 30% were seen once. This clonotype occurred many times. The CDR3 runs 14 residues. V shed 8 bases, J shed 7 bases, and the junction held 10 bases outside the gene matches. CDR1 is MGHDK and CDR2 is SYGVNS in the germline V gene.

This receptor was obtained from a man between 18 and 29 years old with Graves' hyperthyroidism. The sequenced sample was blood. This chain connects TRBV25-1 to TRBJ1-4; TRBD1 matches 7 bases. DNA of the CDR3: TGTGCCAGCCGCCAAACAGGGGAGTCTGAAAAACTGTTTTTT. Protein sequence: CASRQTGESEKLFF.